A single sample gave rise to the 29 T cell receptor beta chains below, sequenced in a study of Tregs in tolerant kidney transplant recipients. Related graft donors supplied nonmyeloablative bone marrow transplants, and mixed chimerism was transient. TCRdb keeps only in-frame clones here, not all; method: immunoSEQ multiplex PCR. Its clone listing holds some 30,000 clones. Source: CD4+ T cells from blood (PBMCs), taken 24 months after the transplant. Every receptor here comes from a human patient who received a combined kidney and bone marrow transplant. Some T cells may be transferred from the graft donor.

CDR3 DNA (partial): TGCGCCAGCAGCCTCCGACAGGGGGTGTTCTATGGC. Translating it yields CASSLRQGVFYG. The CDR3 reads in full as CASSLRQGVFYGYTF. The V call is TRBV5-1, the J call TRBJ1-2, with 9 bases identical to TRBD1. The sequence runs out 3 residues before the end of the CDR3; the remainder is reconstructed from the germline J gene. This CDR3 is 15 amino acids long. Germline lookup yields CDR1 SGHRS and CDR2 YFSETQ. V gave up 4 bases and J gave up 4 bases; unmatched junction bases: 8.

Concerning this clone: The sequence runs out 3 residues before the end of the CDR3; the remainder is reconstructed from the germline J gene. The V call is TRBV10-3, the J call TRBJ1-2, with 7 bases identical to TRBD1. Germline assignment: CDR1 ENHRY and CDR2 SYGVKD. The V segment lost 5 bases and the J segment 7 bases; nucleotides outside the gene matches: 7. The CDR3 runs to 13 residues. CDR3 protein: CAISQTGYGGYTF. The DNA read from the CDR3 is TGTGCCATCAGTCAGACAGGGTATGGTGGC.

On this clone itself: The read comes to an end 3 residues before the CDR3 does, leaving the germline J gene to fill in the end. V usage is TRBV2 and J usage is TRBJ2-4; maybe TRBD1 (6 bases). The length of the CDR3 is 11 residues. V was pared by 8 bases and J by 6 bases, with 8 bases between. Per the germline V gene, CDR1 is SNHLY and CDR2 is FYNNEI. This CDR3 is CASRDINIQYF. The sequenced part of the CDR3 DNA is TGTGCCAGCCGGGACATAAACATT.

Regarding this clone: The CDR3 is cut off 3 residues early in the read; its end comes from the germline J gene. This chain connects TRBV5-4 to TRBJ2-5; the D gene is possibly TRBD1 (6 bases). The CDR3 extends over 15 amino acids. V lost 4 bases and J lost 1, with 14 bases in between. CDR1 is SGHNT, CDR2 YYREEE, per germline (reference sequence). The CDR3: CASSPGVGGQETQYF. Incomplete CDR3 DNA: TGTGCCAGCAGCCCAGGGGTAGGGGGCCAAGAGACC.

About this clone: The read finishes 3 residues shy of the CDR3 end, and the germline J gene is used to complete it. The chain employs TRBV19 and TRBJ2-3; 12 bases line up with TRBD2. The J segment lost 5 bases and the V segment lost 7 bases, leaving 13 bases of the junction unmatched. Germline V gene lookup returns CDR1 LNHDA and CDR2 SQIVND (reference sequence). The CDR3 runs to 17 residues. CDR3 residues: CASTATGLAGGRDTQYF. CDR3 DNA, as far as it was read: TGTGCCAGTACCGCCACCGGCCTAGCGGGAGGGAGAGATACG.

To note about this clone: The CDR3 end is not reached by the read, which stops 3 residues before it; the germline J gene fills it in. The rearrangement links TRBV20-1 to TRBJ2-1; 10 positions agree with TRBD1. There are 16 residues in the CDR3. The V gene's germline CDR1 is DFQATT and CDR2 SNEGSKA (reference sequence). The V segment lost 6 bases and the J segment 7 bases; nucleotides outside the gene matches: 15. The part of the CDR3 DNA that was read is TGCAGTGCACTAAACTTCCGGGACAGGGGAGGGAATGAG. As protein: CSALNFRDRGGNE. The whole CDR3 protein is CSALNFRDRGGNEQFF.

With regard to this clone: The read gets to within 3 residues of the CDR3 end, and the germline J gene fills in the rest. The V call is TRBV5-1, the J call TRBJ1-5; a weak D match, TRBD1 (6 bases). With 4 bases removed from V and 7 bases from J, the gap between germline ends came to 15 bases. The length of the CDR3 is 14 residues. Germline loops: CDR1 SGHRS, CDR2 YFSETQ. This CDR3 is CASSITGLEQPQHF. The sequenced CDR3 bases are TGCGCCAGCAGCATAACAGGGTTAGAGCAGCCC.

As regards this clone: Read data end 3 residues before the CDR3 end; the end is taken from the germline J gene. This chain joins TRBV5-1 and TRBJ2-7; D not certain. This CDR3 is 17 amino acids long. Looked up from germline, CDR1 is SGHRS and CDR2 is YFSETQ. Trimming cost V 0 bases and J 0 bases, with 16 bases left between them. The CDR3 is CASSLGLGWQSSYEQYF. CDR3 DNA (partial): TGCGCCAGCAGCTTGGGCCTAGGTTGGCAGAGCTCCTACGAG.

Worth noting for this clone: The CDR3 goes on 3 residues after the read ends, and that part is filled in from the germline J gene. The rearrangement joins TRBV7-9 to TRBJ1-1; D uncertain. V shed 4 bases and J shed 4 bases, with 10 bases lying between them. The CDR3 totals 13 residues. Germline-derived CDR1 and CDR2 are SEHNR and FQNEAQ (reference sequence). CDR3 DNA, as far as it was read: TGTGCCAGCAGCTCACAACCAAGCACTGAA. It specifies CASSSQPSTE. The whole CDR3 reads CASSSQPSTEAFF.

The sequenced CDR3 bases are TGCGCCAGCAGCTTGATCCTAGCGGGAGCCACCGGGGAG. Translating gives CASSLILAGATGE. The whole CDR3 sequence is CASSLILAGATGELFF. The chain employs TRBV5-1 and TRBJ2-2; 10 bases are a match to TRBD2. The missing CDR3 end, 3 residues past where the read stops, is filled in from the germline J gene. The V gene end was trimmed by 1 base and the J gene end by 4 bases; junction bases not matched to a gene: 4. The germline V gene encodes CDR1 SGHRS and CDR2 YFSETQ. This CDR3 has 16 residues.

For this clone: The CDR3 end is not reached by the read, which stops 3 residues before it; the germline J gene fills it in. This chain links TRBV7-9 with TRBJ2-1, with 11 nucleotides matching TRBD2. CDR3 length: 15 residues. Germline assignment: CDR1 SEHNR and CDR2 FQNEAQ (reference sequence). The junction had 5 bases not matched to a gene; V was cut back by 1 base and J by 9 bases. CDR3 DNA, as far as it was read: TGTGCCAGCAGCTTAGGACTAGCGGGAAGCGGTGAG. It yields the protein CASSLGLAGSGE. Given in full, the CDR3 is CASSLGLAGSGEQFF.

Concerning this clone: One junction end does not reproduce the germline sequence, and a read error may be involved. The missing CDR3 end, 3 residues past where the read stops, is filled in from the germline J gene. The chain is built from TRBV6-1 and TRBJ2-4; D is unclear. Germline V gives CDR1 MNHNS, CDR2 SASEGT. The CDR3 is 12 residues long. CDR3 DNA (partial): TGTGCCAGCAGTCAAGCGTACGAGCCT. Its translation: CASSQAYEP. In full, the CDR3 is CASSQAYEPQYF.

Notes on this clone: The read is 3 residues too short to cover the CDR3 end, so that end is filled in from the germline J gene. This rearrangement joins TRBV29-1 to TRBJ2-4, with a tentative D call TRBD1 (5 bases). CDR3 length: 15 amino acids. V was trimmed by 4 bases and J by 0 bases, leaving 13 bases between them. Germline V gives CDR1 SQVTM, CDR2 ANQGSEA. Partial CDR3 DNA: TGCAGCGTTGTCCTGGCAGGGCAAGCCAAAAACATT. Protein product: CSVVLAGQAKNI. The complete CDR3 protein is CSVVLAGQAKNIQYF.

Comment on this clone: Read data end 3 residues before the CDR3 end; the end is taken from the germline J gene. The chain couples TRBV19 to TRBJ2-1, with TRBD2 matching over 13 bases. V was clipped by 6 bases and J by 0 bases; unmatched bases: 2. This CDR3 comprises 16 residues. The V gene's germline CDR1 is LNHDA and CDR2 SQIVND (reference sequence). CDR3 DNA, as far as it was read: TGTGCCAGTAGCCGGACTAGCGGGAGCTCCTACAATGAG. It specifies CASSRTSGSSYNE. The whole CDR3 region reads CASSRTSGSSYNEQFF.

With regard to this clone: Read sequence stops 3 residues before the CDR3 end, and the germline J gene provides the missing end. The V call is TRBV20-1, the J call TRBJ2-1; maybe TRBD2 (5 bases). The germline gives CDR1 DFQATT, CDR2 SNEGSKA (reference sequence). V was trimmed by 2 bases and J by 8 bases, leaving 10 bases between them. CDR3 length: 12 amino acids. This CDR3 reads CSARFIGDEQFF. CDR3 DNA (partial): TGCAGTGCTAGATTCATCGGGGATGAG.

The CDR3 is CSARVGTGPSYEQYF. CDR3 DNA (partial): TGCAGTGCTAGAGTAGGGACAGGGCCCTCCTACGAG. The chain has TRBV20-1 and TRBJ2-7, with TRBD1 identical over 9 bases. The CDR3 end is not reached by the read, which stops 3 residues before it; the germline J gene fills it in. The length of the CDR3 is 15 residues. V lost 1 base, J lost 0 bases, and 4 bases stayed unmatched. The V gene's germline CDR1 is DFQATT and CDR2 SNEGSKA (reference sequence).

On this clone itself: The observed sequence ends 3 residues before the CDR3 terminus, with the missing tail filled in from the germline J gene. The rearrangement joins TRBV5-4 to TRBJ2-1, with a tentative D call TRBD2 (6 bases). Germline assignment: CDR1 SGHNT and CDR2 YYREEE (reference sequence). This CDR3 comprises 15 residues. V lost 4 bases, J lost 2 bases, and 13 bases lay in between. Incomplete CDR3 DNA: TGTGCCAGCAGCGCTAGCGTTAGTACCTACAATGAG. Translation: CASSASVSTYNE. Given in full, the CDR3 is CASSASVSTYNEQFF.

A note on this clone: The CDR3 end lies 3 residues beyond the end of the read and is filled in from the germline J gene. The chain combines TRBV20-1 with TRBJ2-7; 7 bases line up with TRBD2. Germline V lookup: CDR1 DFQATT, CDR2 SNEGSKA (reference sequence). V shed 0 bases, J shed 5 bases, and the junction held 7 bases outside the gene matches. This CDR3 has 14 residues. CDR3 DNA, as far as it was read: TGCAGTGCTAGAGAGTCGAGCGGGAATGACGAG. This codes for CSARESSGNDE. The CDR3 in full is CSARESSGNDEQYF.

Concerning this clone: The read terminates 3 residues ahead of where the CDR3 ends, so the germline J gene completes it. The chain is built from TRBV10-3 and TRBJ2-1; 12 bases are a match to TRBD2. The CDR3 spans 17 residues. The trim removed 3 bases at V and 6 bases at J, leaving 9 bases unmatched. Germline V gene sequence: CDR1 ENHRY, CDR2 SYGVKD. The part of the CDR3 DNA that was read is TGTGCCATCAGTGAACAGGGACTAGCGGGTGATTTCAATGAG. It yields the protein CAISEQGLAGDFNE. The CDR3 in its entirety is CAISEQGLAGDFNEQFF.

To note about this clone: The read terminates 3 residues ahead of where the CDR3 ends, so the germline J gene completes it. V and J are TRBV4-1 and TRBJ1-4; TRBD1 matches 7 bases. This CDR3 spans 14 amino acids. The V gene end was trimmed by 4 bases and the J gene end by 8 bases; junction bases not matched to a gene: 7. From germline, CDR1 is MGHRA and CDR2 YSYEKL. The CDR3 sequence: CASSRGGLGEKLFF. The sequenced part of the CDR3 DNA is TGCGCCAGCAGCCGAGGGGGCTTGGGGGAAAAA.

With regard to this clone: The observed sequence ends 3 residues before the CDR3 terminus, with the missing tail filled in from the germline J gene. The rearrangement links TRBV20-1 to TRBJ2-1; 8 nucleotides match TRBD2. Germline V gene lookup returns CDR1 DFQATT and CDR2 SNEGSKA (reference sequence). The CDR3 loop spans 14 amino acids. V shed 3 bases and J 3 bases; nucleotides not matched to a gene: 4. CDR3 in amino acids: CSASLAGFYNEQFF. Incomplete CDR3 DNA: TGCAGTGCTAGTTTAGCGGGATTCTACAATGAG.

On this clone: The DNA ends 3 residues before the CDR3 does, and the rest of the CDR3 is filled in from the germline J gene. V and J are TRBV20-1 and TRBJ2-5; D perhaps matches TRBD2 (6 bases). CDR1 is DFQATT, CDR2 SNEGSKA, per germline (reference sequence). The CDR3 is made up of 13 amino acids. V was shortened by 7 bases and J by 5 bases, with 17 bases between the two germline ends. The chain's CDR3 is CSVYGGIGETQYF. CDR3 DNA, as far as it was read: TGCAGTGTTTACGGGGGTATTGGCGAGACC.

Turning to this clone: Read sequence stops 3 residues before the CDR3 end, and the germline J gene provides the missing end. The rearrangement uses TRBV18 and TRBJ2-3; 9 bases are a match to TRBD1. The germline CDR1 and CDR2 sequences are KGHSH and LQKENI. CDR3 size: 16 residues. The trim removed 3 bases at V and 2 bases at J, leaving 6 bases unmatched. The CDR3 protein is CASSPSGTGPTDTQYF. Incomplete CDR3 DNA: TGTGCCAGCTCACCCTCCGGGACAGGGCCCACAGATACG. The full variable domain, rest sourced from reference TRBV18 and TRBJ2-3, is NAGVMQNPRHLVRRRGQEARLRCSPMKGHSHVYWYRQLPEEGLKFMVYLQKENIIDESGMPKERFSAEFPKEGPSILRIQQVVRGDSAAYFCASSPSGTGPTDTQYFGPGTRLTVL.

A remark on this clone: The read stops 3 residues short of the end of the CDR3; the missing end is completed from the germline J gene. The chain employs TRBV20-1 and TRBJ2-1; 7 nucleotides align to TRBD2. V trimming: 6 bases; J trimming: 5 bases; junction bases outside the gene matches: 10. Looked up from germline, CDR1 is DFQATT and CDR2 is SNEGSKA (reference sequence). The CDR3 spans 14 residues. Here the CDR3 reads CSAQRLAEHNEQFF. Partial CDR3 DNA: TGCAGTGCCCAGCGGCTAGCGGAACACAATGAG.

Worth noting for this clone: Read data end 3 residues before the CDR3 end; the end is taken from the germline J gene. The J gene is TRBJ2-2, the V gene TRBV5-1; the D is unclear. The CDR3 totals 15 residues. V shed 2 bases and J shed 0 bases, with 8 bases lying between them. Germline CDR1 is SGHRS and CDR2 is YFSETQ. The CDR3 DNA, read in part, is TGCGCCAGCAGCTTTTGGAGCGCGAACACCGGGGAG. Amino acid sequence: CASSFWSANTGE. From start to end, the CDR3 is CASSFWSANTGELFF. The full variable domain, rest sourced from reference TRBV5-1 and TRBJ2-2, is KAGVTQTPRYLIKTRGQQVTLSCSPISGHRSVSWYQQTPGQGLQFLFEYFSETQRNKGNFPGRFSGRQFSNSRSEMNVSTLELGDSALYLCASSFWSANTGELFFGEGSRLTVL.

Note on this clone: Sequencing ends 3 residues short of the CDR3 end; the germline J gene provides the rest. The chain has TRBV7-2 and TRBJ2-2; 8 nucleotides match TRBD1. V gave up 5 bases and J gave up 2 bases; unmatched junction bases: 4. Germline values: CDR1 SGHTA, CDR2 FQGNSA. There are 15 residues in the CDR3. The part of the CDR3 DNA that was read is TGTGCCAGCAGCCCGGGACAGGCCAACACCGGGGAG. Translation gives CASSPGQANTGE. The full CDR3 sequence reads CASSPGQANTGELFF.

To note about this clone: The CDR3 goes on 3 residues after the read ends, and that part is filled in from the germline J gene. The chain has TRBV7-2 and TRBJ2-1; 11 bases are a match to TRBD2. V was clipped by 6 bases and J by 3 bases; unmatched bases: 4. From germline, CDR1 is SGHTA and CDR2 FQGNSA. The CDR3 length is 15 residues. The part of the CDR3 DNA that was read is TGTGCCAGCAGGACTAGCGGGGACATCTACAATGAG. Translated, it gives CASRTSGDIYNE. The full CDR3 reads CASRTSGDIYNEQFF.

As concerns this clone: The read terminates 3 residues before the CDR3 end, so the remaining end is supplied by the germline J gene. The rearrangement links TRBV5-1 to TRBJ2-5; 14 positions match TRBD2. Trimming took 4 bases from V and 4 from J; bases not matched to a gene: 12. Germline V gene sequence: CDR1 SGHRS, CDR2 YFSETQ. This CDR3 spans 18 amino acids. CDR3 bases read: TGCGCCAGCAGCCCCCGACTAGCGGGAGGGGGCATAGGAGAGACC. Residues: CASSPRLAGGGIGET. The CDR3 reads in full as CASSPRLAGGGIGETQYF.

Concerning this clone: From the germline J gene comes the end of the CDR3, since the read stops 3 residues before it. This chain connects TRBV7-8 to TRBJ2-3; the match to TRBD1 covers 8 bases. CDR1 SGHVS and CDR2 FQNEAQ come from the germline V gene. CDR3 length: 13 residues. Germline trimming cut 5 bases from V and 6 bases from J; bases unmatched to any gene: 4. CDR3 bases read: TGTGCCAGCAGCCTGCAGGGGGCTGATACG. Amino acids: CASSLQGADT. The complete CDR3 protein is CASSLQGADTQYF.